This T cell receptor beta chain stems from a study of PD-1 blockade in classical Hodgkin lymphoma. Study context: With a 2-week interval, patients received intravenous nivolumab at 3 mg/kg.

The protocol was immunoSEQ multiplex PCR, while the TCRdb copy is restricted to in-frame clones and leaves out a portion. The sample shows approximately 28,000 clones, about 83% of them seen only once. All patients relapsed after autologous stem cell transplantation, and brentuximab vedotin exposure varied. Thawed PBMCs yielded CD4+ T cells through magnetic negative selection. Complete response, partial response or progressive disease made up the best responses. This clone has just one count. Its antigen is unidentified. The V end lost 0 bases, the J end lost 8 bases, and 10 bases lay between the germline ends. There are 13 residues in the CDR3. CDR1 and CDR2 from the germline V gene are ENHRY and SYGVKD. Study-wide results and caveats: Undefined causes, possibly disease activity or prior therapy, underlie the repertoire differences.

Source: CD4+ T cells from blood, taken at baseline. The chain joins TRBV10-3 to TRBJ1-2; D gene uncertain. This clonotype was obtained from a human donor with classical Hodgkin lymphoma. CDR3 nucleotides: TGTGCCATCAGTGAGTCGAATCGAGGAGGCTACACCTTC. Translating gives CAISESNRGGYTF.